A selection of T cell receptor beta chains follows, all from one sample in a study of T cell responses to AZD1222 COVID-19 vaccine. Using immunoSEQ multiplex PCR, the repertoire was profiled, and TCRdb retains in-frame clones only, with some absent. The sample has some 150,000 clones, 88% seen once. The specimen comprised peripheral blood, sampled on day 0 of AZD1222 vaccination. The receptors were gathered from an adult in good health. The CDR3 runs from the conserved cysteine through the conserved F or W. The D gene is left open where the match is weak. The size field is filled for only some rows; it gives once, few, many or a size class.

clone size | D gene | J gene | V gene | CDR3 DNA | CDR3 protein
. | TRBD1 | TRBJ1-1 | TRBV18 | TGTGCCAGCTCAAAAGGGGGCGTTGAAGCTTTCTTT | CASSKGGVEAFF
once | . | TRBJ1-2 | TRBV9 | TGTGCCAGCAGCGCCCCCTCCGGGACTAATGGCTACACCTTC | CASSAPSGTNGYTF
. | TRBD1 | TRBJ1-4 | TRBV25-1 | TGTGCCAGCAGCAAACAGGGGGGGGACGAAAAACTGTTTTTT | CASSKQGGDEKLFF
. | TRBD1 | TRBJ2-7 | TRBV28 | TGTGCCAGCAGTCCTTGGCAAGGGACAGGGGGTTCCTACGAGCAGTACTTC | CASSPWQGTGGSYEQYF
. | . | TRBJ2-3 | TRBV4-1 | TGCGCCAGCAGCCAAGAATTAGGGGCCATTTTTGGAACGCAGTATTTT | CASSQELGAIFGTQYF
. | TRBD1 | TRBJ2-7 | TRBV28 | TGTGCCAGCAGTTTGTTTTCCGGGACAGGTAGCTCCTACGAGCAGTACTTC | CASSLFSGTGSSYEQYF
. | . | TRBJ2-1 | TRBV7-9 | TGTGCCAGCAGCTTAGTACAGTACAATGAGCAGTTCTTC | CASSLVQYNEQFF
. | . | TRBJ2-5 | TRBV19 | TGTGCCAGTAGTAGGAGGAGACAGAGACAAGAGACCCAGTACTTC | CASSRRRQRQETQYF
. | TRBD2 | TRBJ2-7 | TRBV28 | TGTGCCACCACCGGCGGGGGAGGTACCTACGAGCAGTACTTC | CATTGGGGTYEQYF
few | . | TRBJ1-2 | TRBV11-1 | TGTGCCAGCAGCGCCCTTCGGCAGGATACTAACTATGGCTACACCTTC | CASSALRQDTNYGYTF
. | . | TRBJ2-1 | TRBV19 | TGTGCCAGTAGTGCCCTCGAGAGGCCTGAGCAGTTCTTC | CASSALERPEQFF